This T cell receptor (beta chain) appears in the sequencing data of a study of blood T cell repertoires in COVID-19. This CDR3 has 14 residues. The V gene's germline CDR1 is MNHEY and CDR2 SVGEGT. V lost 3 bases and J lost 8; bases outside the gene matches: 8. Per the study methods: Quantification of nucleated cells was approximated via reference gene primer amplification. Clones were sequenced by immunoSEQ multiplex PCR, and TCRdb holds only the in-frame ones, with some missing. V and J calls and clone size are as listed in that table; D and trimming were resolved from the DNA. The sample gives 120,000 to 150,000 clones, 60% to 80% of which show up once; 7% to 9% is in the top ten.

Source material: peripheral blood. The receptor was isolated from a man aged 50 to 59 with active or convalescent COVID-19. The genes are TRBV6-2 or TRBV6-3 and TRBJ1-2; 8 nucleotides match TRBD1. This CDR3 is CASSYYGQGGGYTF. The CDR3, as DNA: TGTGCCAGCAGTTATTATGGACAGGGTGGAGGCTACACCTTC.